This T cell receptor beta chain was obtained from a study of coeliac disease. Study results and caveats: Active celiac intraepithelial and lamina propria samples had lower TRB and TRG clonality than control samples.

CDR1 is SGHTA and CDR2 is FQGTGA in the germline V gene. The length of the CDR3 is 15 residues. Trimming stripped 4 bases from V and 6 bases from J, with 16 bases between. TCRdb's table, derived via immunoSEQ multiplex PCR, lists solely in-frame clones and lacks some. Here the sample spans just over 3,000 clones, around 60% being singletons. Of note for this clone: Its matching antigen is unknown.

V usage is TRBV7-3 and J usage is TRBJ1-5; D perhaps matches TRBD1 (5 bases). This clonotype originated in a woman between 50 and 59 years old without celiac disease. Sequencing was done on a sample of lymphocytes from the gut lamina propria. DNA of the CDR3: TGTGCCAGCAGCTCCAGAGAGGGGAGGGCTCAGCCCCAGCATTTT. It codes for CASSSREGRAQPQHF.